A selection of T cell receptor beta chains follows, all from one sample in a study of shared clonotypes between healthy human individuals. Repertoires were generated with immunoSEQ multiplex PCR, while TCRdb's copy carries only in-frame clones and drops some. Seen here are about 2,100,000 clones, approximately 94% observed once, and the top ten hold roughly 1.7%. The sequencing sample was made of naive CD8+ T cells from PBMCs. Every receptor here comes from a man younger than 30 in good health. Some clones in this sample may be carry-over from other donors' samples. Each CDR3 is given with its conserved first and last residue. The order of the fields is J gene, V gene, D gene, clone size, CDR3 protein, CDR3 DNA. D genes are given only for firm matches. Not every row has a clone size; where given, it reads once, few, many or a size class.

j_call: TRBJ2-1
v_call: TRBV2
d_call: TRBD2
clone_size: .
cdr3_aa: CASSLLAGGPDEQFF
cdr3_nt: TGTGCCAGCAGTTTACTAGCGGGAGGGCCGGATGAGCAGTTCTTC

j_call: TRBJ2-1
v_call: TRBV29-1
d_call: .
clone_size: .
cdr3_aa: CSVVLASYNEQFF
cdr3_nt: TGCAGCGTTGTCCTAGCCTCCTACAATGAGCAGTTCTTC

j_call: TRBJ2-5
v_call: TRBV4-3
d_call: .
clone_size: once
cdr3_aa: CASSPSARETQYF
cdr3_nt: TGCGCCAGCAGCCCAAGCGCTCGGGAGACCCAGTACTTC

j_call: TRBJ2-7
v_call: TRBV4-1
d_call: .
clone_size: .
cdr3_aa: CASSQDYRQGLNEQYF
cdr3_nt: TGCGCCAGCAGCCAAGATTATCGGCAGGGCCTAAACGAGCAGTACTTC

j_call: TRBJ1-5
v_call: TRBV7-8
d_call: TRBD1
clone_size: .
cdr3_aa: CASSPRTGGSLGREPQHF
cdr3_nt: TGTGCCAGCAGCCCCCGGACAGGGGGCTCTCTGGGACGAGAGCCCCAGCATTTT

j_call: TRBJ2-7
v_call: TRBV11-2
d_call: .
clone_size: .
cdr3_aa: CASSWDTPYEQYF
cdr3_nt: TGTGCCAGCAGCTGGGACACCCCCTACGAGCAGTACTTC

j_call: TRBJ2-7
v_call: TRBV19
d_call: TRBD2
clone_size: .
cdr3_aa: CASSQYFGEGYEQYF
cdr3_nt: TGTGCCAGTAGCCAATACTTCGGGGAGGGATACGAGCAGTACTTC

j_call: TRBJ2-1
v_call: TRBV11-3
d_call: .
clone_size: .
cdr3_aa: CASSPGAGHEQFF
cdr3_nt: TGTGCCAGCAGCCCCGGGGCAGGGCATGAGCAGTTCTTC

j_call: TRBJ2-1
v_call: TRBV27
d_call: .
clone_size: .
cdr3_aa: CASSPGGDIYNEQFF
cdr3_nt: TGTGCCAGCAGCCCTGGGGGAGACATATACAATGAGCAGTTCTTC

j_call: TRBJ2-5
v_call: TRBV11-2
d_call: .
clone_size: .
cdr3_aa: CASSPGRQETQYF
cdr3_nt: TGTGCCAGCAGTCCGGGACGCCAAGAGACCCAGTACTTC

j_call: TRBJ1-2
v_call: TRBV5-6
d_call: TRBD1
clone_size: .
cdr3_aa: CASSFWDRGHGYTF
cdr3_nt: TGTGCCAGCAGCTTCTGGGACAGGGGTCATGGCTACACCTTC

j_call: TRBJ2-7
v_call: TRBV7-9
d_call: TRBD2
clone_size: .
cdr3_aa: CASSRRGSGRTTYEQYF
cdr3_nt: TGTGCCAGCAGCCGCCGGGGAAGCGGGAGGACTACCTACGAGCAGTACTTC

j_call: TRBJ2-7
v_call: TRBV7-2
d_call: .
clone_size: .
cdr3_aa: CASSQGAEYEQYF
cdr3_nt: TGTGCCAGCAGCCAGGGCGCGGAGTACGAGCAGTACTTC

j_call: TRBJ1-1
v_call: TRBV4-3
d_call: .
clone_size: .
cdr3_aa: CASSQDSRDAEAFF
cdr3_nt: TGCGCCAGCAGCCAAGATTCTCGGGACGCTGAAGCTTTCTTT

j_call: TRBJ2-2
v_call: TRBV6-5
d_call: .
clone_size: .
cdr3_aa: CASTTGRGITGELFF
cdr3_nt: TGTGCCAGCACCACAGGGAGGGGAATCACCGGGGAGCTGTTTTTT

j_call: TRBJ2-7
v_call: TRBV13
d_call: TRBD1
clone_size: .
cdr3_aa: CASSTRTGALSYEQYF
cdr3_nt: TGTGCCAGCAGCACGAGGACAGGCGCGCTCTCCTACGAGCAGTACTTC

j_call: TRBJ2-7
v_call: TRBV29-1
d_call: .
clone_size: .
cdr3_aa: CSVTGQLTYEQYF
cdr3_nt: TGCAGCGTTACCGGACAGCTGACCTACGAGCAGTACTTC

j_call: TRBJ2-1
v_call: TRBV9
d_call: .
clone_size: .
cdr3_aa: CASSAYGLANLHNEQFF
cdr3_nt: TGTGCCAGCAGCGCCTATGGGCTCGCAAACCTCCACAATGAGCAGTTCTTC

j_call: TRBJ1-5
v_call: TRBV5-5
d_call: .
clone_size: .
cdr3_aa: CASSLGVNQPQHF
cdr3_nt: TGTGCCAGCAGCTTGGGAGTCAATCAGCCCCAGCATTTT

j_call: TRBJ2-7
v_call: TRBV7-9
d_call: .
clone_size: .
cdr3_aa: CASSFPTGGSYEQYF
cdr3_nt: TGTGCCAGCAGCTTTCCAACAGGAGGATCCTACGAGCAGTACTTC

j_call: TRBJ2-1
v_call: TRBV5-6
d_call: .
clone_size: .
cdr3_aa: CASSFGWTAYNEQFF
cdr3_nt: TGTGCCAGCAGCTTCGGTTGGACGGCTTACAATGAGCAGTTCTTC

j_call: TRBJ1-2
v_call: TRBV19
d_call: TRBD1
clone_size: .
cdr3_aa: CASSIWDRGVRGYTF
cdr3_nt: TGTGCCAGTAGTATTTGGGACAGGGGCGTTCGTGGCTACACCTTC

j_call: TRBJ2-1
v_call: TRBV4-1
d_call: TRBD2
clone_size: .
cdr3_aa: CASSLSGSSYNEQFF
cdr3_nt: TGCGCCAGCAGCCTTAGCGGGAGTTCTTACAATGAGCAGTTCTTC

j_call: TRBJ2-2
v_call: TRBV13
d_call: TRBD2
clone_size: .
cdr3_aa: CASSSRQRGTGELFF
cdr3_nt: TGTGCCAGCAGCTCGCGACAGCGGGGCACCGGGGAGCTGTTTTTT

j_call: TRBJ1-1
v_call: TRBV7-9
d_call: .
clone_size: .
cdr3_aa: CASRAHQGGGTEAFF
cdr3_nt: TGTGCCAGCAGGGCCCACCAGGGTGGAGGAACTGAAGCTTTCTTT

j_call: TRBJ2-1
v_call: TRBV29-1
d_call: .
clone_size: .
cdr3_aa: CSVKRGNEQFF
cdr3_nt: TGCAGCGTGAAGCGAGGCAATGAGCAGTTCTTC

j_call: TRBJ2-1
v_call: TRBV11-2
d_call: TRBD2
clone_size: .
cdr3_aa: CASSLGPGLGSYNEQFF
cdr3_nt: TGTGCCAGCAGCTTAGGCCCGGGACTAGGCTCCTACAATGAGCAGTTCTTC

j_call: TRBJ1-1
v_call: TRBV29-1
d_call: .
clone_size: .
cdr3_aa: CSVESGGWGEAFF
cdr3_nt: TGCAGCGTTGAGTCCGGGGGCTGGGGTGAAGCTTTCTTT

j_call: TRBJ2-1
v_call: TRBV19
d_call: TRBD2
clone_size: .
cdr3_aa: CASSILSGLAGGRWNEQFF
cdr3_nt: TGTGCCAGTAGTATCCTATCCGGACTAGCGGGAGGGAGGTGGAATGAGCAGTTCTTC

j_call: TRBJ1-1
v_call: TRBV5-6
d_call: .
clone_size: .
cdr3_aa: CASSLIQGGTEAFF
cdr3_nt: TGTGCCAGCAGCTTGATCCAGGGAGGGACTGAAGCTTTCTTT

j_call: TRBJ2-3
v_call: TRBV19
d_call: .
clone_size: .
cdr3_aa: CASSSRLTDTQYF
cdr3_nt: TGTGCCAGTAGTAGTAGACTGACAGATACGCAGTATTTT

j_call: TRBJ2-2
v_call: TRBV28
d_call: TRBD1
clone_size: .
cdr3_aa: CASSFHRGTGELFF
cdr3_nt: TGTGCCAGCAGTTTTCACAGGGGAACCGGGGAGCTGTTTTTT

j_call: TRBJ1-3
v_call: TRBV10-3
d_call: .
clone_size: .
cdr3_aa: CAVAGPARGNTIYF
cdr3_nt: TGTGCCGTGGCAGGCCCCGCACGAGGAAACACCATATATTTT

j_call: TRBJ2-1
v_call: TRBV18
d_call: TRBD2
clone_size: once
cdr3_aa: CASSPPGLAGDAYNEQFF
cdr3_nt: TGTGCCAGCTCACCACCGGGACTAGCGGGGGATGCCTACAATGAGCAGTTCTTC

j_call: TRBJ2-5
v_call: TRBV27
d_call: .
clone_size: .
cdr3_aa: CASSLIAGQETQYF
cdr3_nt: TGTGCCAGCAGTTTAATCGCGGGCCAAGAGACCCAGTACTTC

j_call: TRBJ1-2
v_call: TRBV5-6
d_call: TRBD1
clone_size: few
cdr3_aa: CASSWPGTVYGYTF
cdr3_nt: TGTGCCAGCAGCTGGCCCGGGACAGTGTATGGCTACACCTTC

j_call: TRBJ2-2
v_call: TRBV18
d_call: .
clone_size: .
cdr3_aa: CASSPNLPVLEEDTGELFF
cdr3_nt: TGTGCCAGCTCACCCAACCTTCCGGTTTTGGAGGAAGACACCGGGGAGCTGTTTTTT

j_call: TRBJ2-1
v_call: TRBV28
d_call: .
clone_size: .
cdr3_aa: CASSPGLARVGQFF
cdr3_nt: TGTGCCAGCAGCCCCGGCCTAGCCAGGGTGGGACAGTTCTTC

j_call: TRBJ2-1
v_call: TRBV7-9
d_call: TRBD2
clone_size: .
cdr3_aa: CASSQTSGGYNEQFF
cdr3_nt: TGTGCCAGCAGCCAGACTAGCGGAGGATACAATGAGCAGTTCTTC

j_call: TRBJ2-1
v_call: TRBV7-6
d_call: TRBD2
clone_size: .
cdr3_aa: CASSTRLAAYNEQFF
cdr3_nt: TGTGCCAGCAGCACGCGACTAGCTGCCTACAATGAGCAGTTCTTC

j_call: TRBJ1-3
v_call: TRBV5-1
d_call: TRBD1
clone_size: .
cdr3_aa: CASSQTGAGNTIYF
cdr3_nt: TGCGCCAGCAGCCAGACAGGGGCGGGAAACACCATATATTTT

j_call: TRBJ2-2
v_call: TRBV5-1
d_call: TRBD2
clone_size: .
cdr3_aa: CASTFSNSGSTGELFF
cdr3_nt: TGCGCCAGCACCTTCTCAAATAGCGGGAGTACCGGGGAGCTGTTTTTT

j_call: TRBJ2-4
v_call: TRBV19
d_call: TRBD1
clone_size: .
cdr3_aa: CASSPDRGAKYF
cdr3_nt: TGTGCCAGTAGTCCGGACAGGGGTGCGAAGTACTTC

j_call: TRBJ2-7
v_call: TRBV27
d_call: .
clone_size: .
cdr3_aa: CASSLSAGTEEGYEQYF
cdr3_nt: TGTGCCAGCAGTTTATCGGCCGGGACAGAGGAGGGATACGAGCAGTACTTC

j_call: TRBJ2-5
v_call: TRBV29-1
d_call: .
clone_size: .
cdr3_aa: CSVDIETQYF
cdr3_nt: TGCAGCGTTGATATAGAGACCCAGTACTTC

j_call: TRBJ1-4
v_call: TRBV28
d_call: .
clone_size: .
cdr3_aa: CASSLTLRRGGEKLFF
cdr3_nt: TGTGCCAGCAGTTTAACTTTGAGGAGGGGTGGCGAAAAACTGTTTTTT

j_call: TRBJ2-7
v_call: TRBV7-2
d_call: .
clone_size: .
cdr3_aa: CASSPMGPYEQYF
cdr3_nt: TGTGCCAGCAGCCCGATGGGTCCCTACGAGCAGTACTTC

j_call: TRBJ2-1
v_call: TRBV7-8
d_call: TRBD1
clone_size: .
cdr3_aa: CASSYGQGDYNEQFF
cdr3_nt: TGTGCCAGCAGCTACGGACAGGGGGACTACAATGAGCAGTTCTTC

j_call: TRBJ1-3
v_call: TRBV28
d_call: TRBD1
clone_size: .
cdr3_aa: CASSLFGTGGGNTIYF
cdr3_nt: TGTGCCAGCAGTTTATTTGGGACAGGGGGTGGAAACACCATATATTTT

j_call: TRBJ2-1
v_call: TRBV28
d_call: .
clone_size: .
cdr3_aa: CASRTRQGLDFYNEQFF
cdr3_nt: TGTGCCAGCCGAACTCGGCAGGGACTGGACTTTTACAATGAGCAGTTCTTC

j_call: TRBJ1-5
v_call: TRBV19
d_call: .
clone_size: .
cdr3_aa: CASTAIRSDQPQHF
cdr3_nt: TGTGCCAGTACCGCGATTAGATCCGATCAGCCCCAGCATTTT

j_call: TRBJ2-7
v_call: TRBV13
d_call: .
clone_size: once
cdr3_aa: CASSAASSYEQYF
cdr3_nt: TGTGCCAGCAGCGCAGCGAGCTCCTACGAGCAGTACTTC

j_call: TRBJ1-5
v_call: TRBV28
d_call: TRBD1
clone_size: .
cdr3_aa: CASSFLGGQADQPQHF
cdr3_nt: TGTGCCAGCAGTTTCCTGGGGGGACAGGCAGATCAGCCCCAGCATTTT

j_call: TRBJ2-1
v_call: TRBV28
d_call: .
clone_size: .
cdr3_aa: CASSLYEVNEQFF
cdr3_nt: TGTGCCAGCAGTTTATATGAGGTTAATGAGCAGTTCTTC

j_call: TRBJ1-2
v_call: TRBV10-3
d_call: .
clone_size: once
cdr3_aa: CAISESVGRSYGYTF
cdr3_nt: TGTGCCATCAGTGAGTCTGTGGGGCGGTCCTATGGCTACACCTTC

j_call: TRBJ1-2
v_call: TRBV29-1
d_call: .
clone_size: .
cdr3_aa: CSVAFGGLNYGYTF
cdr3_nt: TGCAGCGTTGCTTTCGGGGGGCTGAACTATGGCTACACCTTC

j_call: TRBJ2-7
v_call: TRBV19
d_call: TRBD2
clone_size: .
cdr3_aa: CASMARPSGSYEQYF
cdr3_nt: TGTGCCAGTATGGCGCGGCCTAGCGGGAGCTACGAGCAGTACTTC

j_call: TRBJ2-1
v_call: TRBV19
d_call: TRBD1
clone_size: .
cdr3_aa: CASSIGTGISYNEQFF
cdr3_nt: TGTGCCAGTAGTATAGGGACAGGGATCTCCTACAATGAGCAGTTCTTC